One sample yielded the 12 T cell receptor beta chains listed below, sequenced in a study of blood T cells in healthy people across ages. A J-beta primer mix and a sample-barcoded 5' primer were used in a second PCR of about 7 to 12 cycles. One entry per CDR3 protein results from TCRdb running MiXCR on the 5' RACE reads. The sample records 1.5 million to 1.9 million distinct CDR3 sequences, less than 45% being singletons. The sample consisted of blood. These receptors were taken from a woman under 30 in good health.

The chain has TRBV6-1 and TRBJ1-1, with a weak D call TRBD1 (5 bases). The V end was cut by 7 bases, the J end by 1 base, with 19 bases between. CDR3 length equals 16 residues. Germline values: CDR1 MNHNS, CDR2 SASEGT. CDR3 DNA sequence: TGTGCCAGCACTTTTAAGAGGGGACGGTCGAACACTGAAGCTTTCTTT. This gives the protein CASTFKRGRSNTEAFF.

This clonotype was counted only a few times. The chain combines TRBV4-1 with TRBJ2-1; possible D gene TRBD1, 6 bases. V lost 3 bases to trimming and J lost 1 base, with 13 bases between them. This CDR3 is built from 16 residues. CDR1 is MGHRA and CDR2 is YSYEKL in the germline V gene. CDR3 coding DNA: TGCGCCAGCAGCCACCCGACAGGTATTTCCTACAATGAGCAGTTCTTC. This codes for CASSHPTGISYNEQFF.

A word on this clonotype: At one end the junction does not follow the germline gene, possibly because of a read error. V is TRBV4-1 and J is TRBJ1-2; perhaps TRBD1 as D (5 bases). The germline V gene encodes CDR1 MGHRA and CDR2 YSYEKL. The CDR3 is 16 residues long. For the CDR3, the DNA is TGCGCCAGTAGCCAAGATGGGGCAGGCCCTAACTATGGCTACACCTTC. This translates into CASSQDGAGPNYGYTF.

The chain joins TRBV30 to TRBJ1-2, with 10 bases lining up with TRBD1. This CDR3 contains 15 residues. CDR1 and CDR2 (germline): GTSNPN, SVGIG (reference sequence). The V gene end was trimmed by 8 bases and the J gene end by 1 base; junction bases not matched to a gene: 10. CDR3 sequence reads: CAGVPGQGRNYGYTF. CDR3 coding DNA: TGTGCCGGAGTCCCGGGACAGGGGCGTAACTATGGCTACACCTTC.

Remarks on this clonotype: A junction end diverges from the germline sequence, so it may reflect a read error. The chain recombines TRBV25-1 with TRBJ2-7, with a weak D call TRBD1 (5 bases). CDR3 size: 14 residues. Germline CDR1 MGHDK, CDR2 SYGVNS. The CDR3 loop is CTSSEGASFHEQYF. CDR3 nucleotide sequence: TGTACCAGCAGTGAAGGGGCTAGTTTCCACGAGCAGTACTTC.

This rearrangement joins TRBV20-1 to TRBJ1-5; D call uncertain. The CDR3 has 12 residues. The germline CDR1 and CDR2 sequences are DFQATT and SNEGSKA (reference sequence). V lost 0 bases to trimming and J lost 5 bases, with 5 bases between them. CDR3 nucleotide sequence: TGCAGTGCTAGAGAGGGCCATCAGCCCCAGCATTTT. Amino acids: CSAREGHQPQHF.

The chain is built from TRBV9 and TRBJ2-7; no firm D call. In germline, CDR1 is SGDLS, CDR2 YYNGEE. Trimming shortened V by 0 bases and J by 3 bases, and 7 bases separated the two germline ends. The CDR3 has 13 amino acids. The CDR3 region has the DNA TGTGCCAGCAGCGTAGGCTCGTACTACGAGCAGTACTTC. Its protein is CASSVGSYYEQYF.

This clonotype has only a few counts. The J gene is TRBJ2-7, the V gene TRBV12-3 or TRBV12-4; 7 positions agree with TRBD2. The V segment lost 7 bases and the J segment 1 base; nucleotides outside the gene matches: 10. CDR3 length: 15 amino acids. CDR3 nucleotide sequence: TGTGCCAGCACCATATGGGGCGGGAGATCCTACGAGCAGTACTTC. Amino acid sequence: CASTIWGGRSYEQYF.

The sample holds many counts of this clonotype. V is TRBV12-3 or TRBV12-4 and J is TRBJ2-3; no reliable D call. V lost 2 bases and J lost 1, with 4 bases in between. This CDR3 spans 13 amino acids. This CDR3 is CASSLTRTDTQYF. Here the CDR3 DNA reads TGTGCCAGCAGTTTAACCCGCACAGATACGCAGTATTTT.

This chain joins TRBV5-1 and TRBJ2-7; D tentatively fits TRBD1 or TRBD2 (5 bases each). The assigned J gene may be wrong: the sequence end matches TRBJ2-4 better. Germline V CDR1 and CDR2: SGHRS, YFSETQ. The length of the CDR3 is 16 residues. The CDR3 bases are TGCGCCAGCAGCGGCGCATCCGGGGCGTCCAAAAACATTCAGTACTTC. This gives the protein CASSGASGASKNIQYF.

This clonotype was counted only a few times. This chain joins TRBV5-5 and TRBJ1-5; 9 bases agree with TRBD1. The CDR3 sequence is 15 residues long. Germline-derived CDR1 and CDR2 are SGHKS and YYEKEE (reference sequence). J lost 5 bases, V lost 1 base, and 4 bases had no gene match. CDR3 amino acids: CASSLSGTGYQPQHF. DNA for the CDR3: TGTGCCAGCAGCTTGTCCGGGACAGGGTATCAGCCCCAGCATTTT. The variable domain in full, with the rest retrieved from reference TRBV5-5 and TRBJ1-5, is DAGVTQSPTHLIKTRGQQVTLRCSPISGHKSVSWYQQVLGQGPQFIFQYYEKEERGRGNFPDRFSARQFPNYSSELNVNALLLGDSALYLCASSLSGTGYQPQHFGDGTRLSIL.

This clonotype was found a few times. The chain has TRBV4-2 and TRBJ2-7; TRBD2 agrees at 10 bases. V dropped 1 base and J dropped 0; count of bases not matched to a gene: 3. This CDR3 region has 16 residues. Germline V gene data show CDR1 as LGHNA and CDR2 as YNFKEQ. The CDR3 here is CASSQVAGGRSYEQYF. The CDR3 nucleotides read TGTGCCAGCAGCCAAGTAGCGGGAGGTCGCTCCTACGAGCAGTACTTC.